This entry describes one T cell receptor beta chain. This clone's antigen is unknown. There are no base qualities to consult, and no much larger clone falls within one base. The data were obtained in a study of cytotoxic CD8 clonotypes in ibrutinib-treated CLL (dated by TCRdb to the early 2020s). Concerning the study at large: The cohort included some 14 treatment-naive and under 13 relapsed/refractory patients; some 18 were IGHV unmutated. Cryopreserved peripheral blood mononuclear cells were collected at three points: before therapy, at response, and at either sustained remission or disease progression. Of the approximately 86 participants in the trial, about 26 had longitudinal samples available. Response samples were taken after a median of roughly eleven months on treatment, ranging from about 6 to 40 months. Responses were partial in roughly 24 patients and complete in 2; after median approximately 5.5 years follow-up, around 14 stayed in remission and some twelve progressed. Patients were still on ibrutinib when every remission and progressive disease sample was collected. On average, each sample yielded about 260,000 productive templates and tens of thousands of productive rearrangements. What the authors observed across the whole study: Sampling times were not matched between patients in sustained remission and patients whose disease was progressing, and lymph node repertoires were not examined. Baseline clonality exceeded that of age-matched healthy donors and correlated strongly with circulating CD8+ T-cell counts. An increase in clonality was observed at ibrutinib response, with clonality remaining stable during sustained remission and falling back toward baseline at progression. Public clonotypes were rare and either shrank or stayed stable during treatment, and the rise in clonality at ibrutinib response reflected expansion of private clonotypes.

A MiSeq instrument was used for deep resolution sequencing, which targeted depths ranging from 1 in 1 million up to 1 in 200,000 T cells, with coverage averaging 10x for each clonotype. The immunoSEQ hsTCRB Kit was used to generate TCR beta libraries. In the original analysis: Data were analyzed with ImmunoSEQ Data Assistant and ImmunoSEQ Analyzer, with V, D and J genes assigned per IMGT definitions. Clonality, with values ranging from 0 to 1, was calculated as one minus the normalized Shannon entropy of productive rearrangement frequencies. Only overrepresented clonotypes making up at least 0.05% of each patient's repertoire were included in the public clonotype analysis. Roughly 12 age-matched healthy donor repertoires from immuneACCESS were used as controls for clonality. TCRdb carries this immuneACCESS record with in-frame sequences only. Its versions omit some clonotypes, under half of them owing to an unresolved V gene in the studies checked, with the rest unexplained. D and trimming come from the DNA, and the V and J calls and clone size come from that table. The sample table holds some 170,000 clones, of which 88% were seen once. The top ten constitute over 2.5% of the sample.

The time point label, as the study defines it: progressive disease on ibrutinib. For TCR beta library preparation, roughly 2 micrograms of genomic DNA were extracted from the cryopreserved PBMCs. High-throughput TCR beta sequencing was performed on longitudinal blood samples from CLL patients receiving ibrutinib monotherapy. Patients were enrolled in a phase 2 open-label single-center ibrutinib monotherapy trial. Unmatched junction bases come to 6, with V trimmed by 4 bases and J by 4 bases. Counted from cysteine to phenylalanine, this CDR3 has 16 amino acids. The retained sequence is limited to the CDR3, 48 bases, with the frame set at the first base. The germline V gene encodes CDR1 SGHVS and CDR2 FNYEAQ.

This receptor was taken from a human donor with chronic lymphocytic leukemia. The rearranged chain carries TRBV7-6 and TRBJ2-4, with TRBD2 identical over 11 junction bases. The specimen comprised PBMCs, sampled at disease progression, from a patient treated with ibrutinib. CDR3 loop: CASSSLAGAQKNIQYF. The nucleotide sequence is TGTGCCAGCAGCTCACTAGCGGGAGCCCAAAAAAACATTCAGTACTTC.